Shown below are 28 T cell receptor beta chains from a single sample sequenced in a study of T cell repertoires in cytomegalovirus infection (dated by TCRdb to about 2019). These receptors' targets are unknown. The sequencer was an Illumina HiSeq 1500. TCRdb handled the public reads itself, with Q25 trimming in fastp and clone calling in MiXCR, and kept productive beta chains. Each entry is one CDR3 protein sequence, shown with its most common DNA and genes. This sample holds 100,000 to 150,000 distinct CDR3 sequences; more than 25% were observed only once. The ten largest make up roughly 50% of the sample. The sample's treatment or condition label is to be understood as: in vitro stimulation with specific CMV peptide epitopes to enrich CMV-specific T cells. Sequenced here: CD8+ T cells from cultured PBMCs, sampled from culture after CMV antigen stimulation. The receptors were gathered from a human donor in good health (CMV status not recorded). Some clones in this sample may be carry-over from other donors' samples.

This clonotype showed up just a few times. The genes are TRBV27 and TRBJ1-2; TRBD1 might be the D (5 bases). The V gene lost 8 bases and the J gene lost 6 bases, with 13 bases spanning the gap. The CDR3 totals 12 residues. CDR1 is MNHEY, CDR2 SMNVEV, per germline (reference sequence). The CDR3 reads CASRGGGDGYTF. For the CDR3, the DNA is TGTGCCAGCCGTGGGGGAGGAGATGGCTACACCTTC.

A note on this clonotype: The junction shows a germline mismatch at one end, possibly a read error. This CDR3 reads CAGSVAKWQGSYNEQFF. The DNA of the CDR3 is TGTGCCGGCAGCGTAGCTAAGTGGCAGGGGTCCTACAATGAGCAGTTCTTC. This chain joins TRBV9 and TRBJ2-1; possible D gene TRBD1, 6 bases. The V gene's germline CDR1 is SGDLS and CDR2 YYNGEE. The CDR3 covers 17 residues. Based on the CDR3 plus reference TRBV9 and TRBJ2-1, the full variable domain is DSGVTQTPKHLITATGQRVTLRCSPRSGDLSVYWYQQSLDQGLQFLIQYYNGEERAKGNILERFSAQQFPDLHSELNLSSLELGDSALYFCAGSVAKWQGSYNEQFFGPGTRLTVL.

In its sample, this clonotype was seen many times. This rearrangement joins TRBV7-6 to TRBJ1-1; tentatively, D is TRBD1 (5 bases). Per the germline V gene, CDR1 is SGHVS and CDR2 is FNYEAQ. V was clipped by 1 base and J by 6 bases, with 9 bases between them. The CDR3 totals 13 residues. Here the CDR3 DNA reads TGTGCCAGCAGCTTAGTTACAGGTCCTGAAGCTTTCTTT. Amino acid sequence: CASSLVTGPEAFF.

This clonotype was seen at least ten times. The genes are TRBV7-2 and TRBJ2-3, with 8 bases fitting TRBD2. Germline lookup yields CDR1 SGHTA and CDR2 FQGNSA. The V segment lost 5 bases and the J segment 0 bases; nucleotides outside the gene matches: 10. This CDR3 spans 17 amino acids. As DNA, the CDR3 is TGTGCCAGCAGCGACCTTAGCGGGAAGTCTAGCACAGATACGCAGTATTTT. Protein sequence: CASSDLSGKSSTDTQYF.

The V call is TRBV11-2, the J call TRBJ2-1; 13 bases match TRBD2. V lost 5 bases to trimming and J lost 8 bases; unmatched junction nucleotides: 9. The CDR3 extends over 16 amino acids. Germline CDR1 reads SGHAT; CDR2 reads FQNNGV. The CDR3 here is CASSLRTSGGLDEQFF. The CDR3, as DNA: TGTGCCAGCAGCCTGCGGACTAGCGGGGGTTTGGATGAGCAGTTCTTC. The variable domain in full, completed from reference TRBV11-2 and TRBJ2-1, reads EAGVAQSPRYKIIEKRQSVAFWCNPISGHATLYWYQQILGQGPKLLIQFQNNGVVDDSQLPKDRFSAERLKGVDSTLKIQPAKLEDSAVYLCASSLRTSGGLDEQFFGPGTRLTVL.

V is TRBV4-3 and J is TRBJ1-6; D gene unclear. Germline V gene lookup returns CDR1 LGHNA and CDR2 YSLEER. This CDR3 comprises 15 residues. Trimming shortened V by 0 bases and J by 7 bases, and 10 bases separated the two germline ends. CDR3 sequence (DNA): TGCGCCAGCAGCCAAGACCGTTTGGGCAATTCACCCCTCCACTTT. It translates to CASSQDRLGNSPLHF.

The CDR3 DNA follows: TGCAGTGCTAGAGATGGGGGGGGAGGCACAGATACGCAGTATTTT. This codes for CSARDGGGGTDTQYF. The chain is built from TRBV20-1 and TRBJ2-3; TRBD2 aligns across 7 bases. The CDR3 length is 15 residues. V lost 0 bases, J lost 1 base, and 4 bases stayed unmatched. CDR1 DFQATT and CDR2 SNEGSKA come from the germline V gene (reference sequence).

Ten or more counts support this clonotype. V is TRBV7-2 and J is TRBJ2-7, with 8 bases identical to TRBD1. The CDR3 has 15 amino acids. Germline trimming cut 4 bases from V and 0 bases from J; bases unmatched to any gene: 5. Germline CDR1 and CDR2: SGHTA and FQGNSA. The CDR3: CASSSTGGVSYEQYF. CDR3 nucleotide sequence: TGTGCCAGCAGCTCCACAGGGGGAGTCTCCTACGAGCAGTACTTC.

This clonotype was seen a handful of times. J is TRBJ1-6 and V is TRBV7-2, with D unresolved. Germline V gene lookup returns CDR1 SGHTA and CDR2 FQGNSA. This CDR3 is built from 20 residues. Trimming shortened V by 6 bases and J by 7 bases, and 31 bases separated the two germline ends. CDR3 nucleotides: TGTGCCAGCAGTCCAAGAGCAGGTCAATCCCCCTCGCGACGGAATTCACCCCTCCACTTT. This codes for CASSPRAGQSPSRRNSPLHF. Complete variable domain (other parts from reference TRBV7-2 and TRBJ1-6): GAGVSQSPSNKVTEKGKDVELRCDPISGHTALYWYRQSLGQGLEFLIYFQGNSAPDKSGLPSDRFSAERTGGSVSTLTIQRTQQEDSAVYLCASSPRAGQSPSRRNSPLHFGNGTRLTVT.

This clonotype was observed at least ten times. The genes are TRBV7-9 and TRBJ1-3, with D unclear. Germline V gives CDR1 SEHNR, CDR2 FQNEAQ (reference sequence). The CDR3 spans 17 residues. The germline V and J ends were trimmed by 1 base and 0 bases, with 13 bases remaining between them. The CDR3 protein is CASSLDGGSRSGNTIYF. The CDR3 DNA reads as TGTGCCAGCAGCTTAGATGGTGGGAGTCGCTCTGGAAACACCATATATTTT.

CDR3 DNA sequence: TGTGCCAGCAACGGGGTAGGGACAGATACGCAGTATTTT. It translates to CASNGVGTDTQYF. V is TRBV2 and J is TRBJ2-3, with D possibly being TRBD2 (5 bases). Trimming removed 7 bases at V and 3 bases at J, with 11 bases between. Germline CDR1 SNHLY, CDR2 FYNNEI. CDR3 length: 13 residues. Using reference TRBV2 and TRBJ2-3 for the parts outside the CDR3, the full variable domain is EPEVTQTPSHQVTQMGQEVILRCVPISNHLYFYWYRQILGQKVEFLVSFYNNEISEKSEIFDDQFSVERPDGSNFTLKIRSTKLEDSAMYFCASNGVGTDTQYFGPGTRLTVL.

The chain is built from TRBV19 and TRBJ1-5; possible D gene TRBD1, 6 bases. V lost 0 bases, J lost 7 bases, and 13 bases lay in between. CDR3 length: 15 amino acids. Germline V gene lookup returns CDR1 LNHDA and CDR2 SQIVND (reference sequence). DNA for the CDR3: TGTGCCAGTAGTATAGAGGAGGGGGGACGGCAGCCCCAGCATTTT. It is translated as CASSIEEGGRQPQHF.

This chain connects TRBV6-5 to TRBJ1-1; 8 bases map to TRBD1. The CDR3 covers 14 residues. Per the germline V gene, CDR1 is MNHEY and CDR2 is SVGAGI. With 6 bases clipped from V and 6 bases from J, the junction kept 9 bases outside the gene matches. CDR3 in amino acids: CASRDRQGISEAFF. DNA of the CDR3: TGTGCCAGCAGGGACCGACAGGGGATCTCTGAAGCTTTCTTT.

About this clonotype itself: Being one base from a much bigger clone, this may be a read error. The CDR3 does not close with the conserved phenylalanine or tryptophan, likely indicating a read error. The CDR3, as DNA: TGTGCCAGCAGCTCTGGGCAGACCCTAGCCAAAAACATTCAGTACTCC. Encoded protein: CASSSGQTLAKNIQYS. The chain recombines TRBV6-2 or TRBV6-3 with TRBJ2-4; D remains ambiguous. Trimming left V 6 bases short and J 0 bases short, with 15 bases between. In germline, CDR1 is MNHEY, CDR2 SVGEGT. The CDR3 is 16 residues long.

Many counts were recorded for this clonotype. This chain links TRBV7-2 with TRBJ2-7, with 11 bases lining up with TRBD2. Germline CDR1 reads SGHTA; CDR2 reads FQGNSA. There are 13 residues in the CDR3. With 8 bases clipped from V and 3 bases from J, the junction kept 3 bases outside the gene matches. DNA for the CDR3: TGTGCCAGCGGGCTAGCGGGGGGCTACGAGCAGTACTTC. Amino acids: CASGLAGGYEQYF.

This clonotype turned up a few times. The chain employs TRBV19 and TRBJ1-2; D gene ambiguous. In germline, CDR1 is LNHDA, CDR2 SQIVND (reference sequence). This CDR3 spans 15 amino acids. Trimming took off 3 bases at V and 6 bases at J, with 17 bases between the two ends. The CDR3 protein is CASSMFRDRRNGYTF. For the CDR3, the DNA is TGTGCCAGTAGTATGTTTAGGGATAGAAGGAATGGCTACACCTTC.

In its sample, this clonotype was seen a few times. The chain couples TRBV6-6 to TRBJ1-1, with D uncertain. The V and J ends lost 6 bases and 0 bases respectively, with 8 bases between them. CDR3 length equals 13 residues. CDR1 and CDR2 from the germline V gene are MNHNY and SVGAGI (reference sequence). CDR3 sequence: CASRIMVNTEAFF. The CDR3 bases are TGTGCCAGCAGAATCATGGTGAACACTGAAGCTTTCTTT.

This clonotype was seen ten or more times. V is TRBV6-2 or TRBV6-3 and J is TRBJ1-5; 8 nucleotides match TRBD1. From germline, CDR1 is MNHEY and CDR2 SVGEGT. CDR3 length equals 16 residues. Trimming took 2 bases from V and 4 from J; bases not matched to a gene: 7. The CDR3 coding sequence is TGTGCCAGCAGTTACGGCAGGGGGCGAGGAAATCAGCCCCAGCATTTT. It translates to CASSYGRGRGNQPQHF.

This chain uses TRBV12-3 or TRBV12-4 with TRBJ2-2; the D gene is possibly TRBD1 (5 bases). V was trimmed by 8 bases and J by 2 bases, leaving 12 bases between them. This CDR3 has 14 amino acids. As DNA, the CDR3 is TGTGCCAGCCGAGTGACAGAAAACACCGGGGAGCTGTTTTTT. It yields the protein CASRVTENTGELFF.

This clonotype was observed at least ten times. CDR3 sequence (DNA): TGTGCCAGCAGCTCAGGGGCCACAGATACGCAGTATTTT. Amino acid sequence: CASSSGATDTQYF. The V and J genes are TRBV7-8 and TRBJ2-3, with D maybe TRBD1 (6 bases). Germline V CDR1 and CDR2: SGHVS, FQNEAQ. This CDR3 spans 13 amino acids. The germline V and J ends were trimmed by 4 bases and 2 bases, with 7 bases remaining between them.

The V and J genes are TRBV7-6 and TRBJ2-7; D perhaps matches TRBD2 (5 bases). The ends were cut back, 4 bases at V and 7 bases at J, with 14 bases in the middle. Germline V gene sequence: CDR1 SGHVS, CDR2 FNYEAQ. This CDR3 has 13 residues. As DNA, the CDR3 is TGTGCCAGCAGCTCCGGGGAGAATGTAGAGCAGTACTTC. Translated: CASSSGENVEQYF. Using reference TRBV7-6 and TRBJ2-7 for the parts outside the CDR3, the full variable domain is GAGVSQSPRYKVTKRGQDVALRCDPISGHVSLYWYRQALGQGPEFLTYFNYEAQQDKSGLPNDRFSAERPEGSISTLTIQRTEQRDSAMYRCASSSGENVEQYFGPGTRLTVT.

This clonotype has a handful of counts. The J gene is TRBJ2-1, the V gene TRBV7-6, with 11 bases aligning to TRBD1. The germline gives CDR1 SGHVS, CDR2 FNYEAQ. The CDR3 is made up of 15 amino acids. J lost 6 bases, V lost 6 bases, and 7 bases had no gene match. The CDR3 here is CASRAGTGGVNEQFF. The CDR3 DNA reads TGTGCCAGCAGGGCCGGGACAGGGGGGGTCAATGAGCAGTTCTTC. Based on the CDR3 plus reference TRBV7-6 and TRBJ2-1, the full variable domain is GAGVSQSPRYKVTKRGQDVALRCDPISGHVSLYWYRQALGQGPEFLTYFNYEAQQDKSGLPNDRFSAERPEGSISTLTIQRTEQRDSAMYRCASRAGTGGVNEQFFGPGTRLTVL.

This chain connects TRBV5-5 to TRBJ1-1, with TRBD1 identical over 9 bases. Germline CDR1 is SGHKS and CDR2 is YYEKEE (reference sequence). CDR3 length equals 16 residues. Trimming cost V 4 bases and J 1 base; bases outside gene matches: 8. The CDR3 DNA reads TGTGCCAGCAGCACCGAGACAGGGGGGCGGAACACTGAAGCTTTCTTT. Its protein is CASSTETGGRNTEAFF.

This rearrangement joins TRBV15 to TRBJ2-6; D could derive from TRBD1 or TRBD2 (5 bases each). This CDR3 is 16 amino acids long. Trimming left V 7 bases short and J 0 bases short, with 13 bases between. Germline CDR1 reads LNHNV; CDR2 reads YYDKDF (reference sequence). The CDR3 region is CATTHLGGSGANVLTF. The CDR3 region has the DNA TGTGCCACCACCCACCTTGGGGGCTCTGGGGCCAACGTCCTGACTTTC.

V usage is TRBV7-9 and J usage is TRBJ1-1, with TRBD1 matching over 7 bases. Trimming at V came to 7 bases and at J to 0 bases, leaving 11 bases not matched to a gene. This CDR3 region has 16 residues. The germline V gene has CDR1 SEHNR and CDR2 FQNEAQ (reference sequence). The CDR3 DNA reads TGTGCCAGCACCCTTGTCGGGACAGTGTTGAACACTGAAGCTTTCTTT. This sequence encodes CASTLVGTVLNTEAFF.

The chain couples TRBV9 to TRBJ2-7; 9 bases line up with TRBD1. Losses at the gene ends were 0 bases for V and 5 bases for J; bases not matched to a gene: 3. Germline CDR1 reads SGDLS; CDR2 reads YYNGEE. The CDR3 is 14 amino acids. The CDR3 DNA reads TGTGCCAGCAGCGTAGGGGACAGGGCCCACGAGCAGTACTTC. Translation: CASSVGDRAHEQYF.

The V call is TRBV4-1, the J call TRBJ1-1; TRBD1 agrees at 7 bases. The CDR3 is 14 residues long. V lost 4 bases to trimming and J lost 3 bases; unmatched junction nucleotides: 5. Germline assignment: CDR1 MGHRA and CDR2 YSYEKL. CDR3 sequence reads: CASSPRQGHTEAFF. The CDR3 bases are TGCGCCAGCAGCCCGAGACAGGGTCACACTGAAGCTTTCTTT.

This chain joins TRBV20-1 and TRBJ1-5; D is undetermined. The CDR3 runs 15 residues. From germline, CDR1 is DFQATT and CDR2 SNEGSKA (reference sequence). V was shortened by 1 base and J by 0 bases, with 10 bases between the two germline ends. The CDR3 region is CSARVVDYSNQPQHF. The CDR3 DNA reads TGCAGTGCTAGAGTAGTAGACTATAGCAATCAGCCCCAGCATTTT.